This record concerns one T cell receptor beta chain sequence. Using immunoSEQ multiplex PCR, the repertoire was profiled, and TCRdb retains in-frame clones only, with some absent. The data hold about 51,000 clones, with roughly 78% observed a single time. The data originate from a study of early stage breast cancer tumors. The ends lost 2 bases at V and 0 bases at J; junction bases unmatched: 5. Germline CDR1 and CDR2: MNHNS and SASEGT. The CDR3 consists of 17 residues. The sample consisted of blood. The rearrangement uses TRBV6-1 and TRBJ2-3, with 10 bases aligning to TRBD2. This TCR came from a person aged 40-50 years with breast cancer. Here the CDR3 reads CASSEWGLAYSTDTQYF. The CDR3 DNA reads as TGTGCCAGCAGTGAATGGGGACTAGCGTATAGCACAGATACGCAGTATTTT.